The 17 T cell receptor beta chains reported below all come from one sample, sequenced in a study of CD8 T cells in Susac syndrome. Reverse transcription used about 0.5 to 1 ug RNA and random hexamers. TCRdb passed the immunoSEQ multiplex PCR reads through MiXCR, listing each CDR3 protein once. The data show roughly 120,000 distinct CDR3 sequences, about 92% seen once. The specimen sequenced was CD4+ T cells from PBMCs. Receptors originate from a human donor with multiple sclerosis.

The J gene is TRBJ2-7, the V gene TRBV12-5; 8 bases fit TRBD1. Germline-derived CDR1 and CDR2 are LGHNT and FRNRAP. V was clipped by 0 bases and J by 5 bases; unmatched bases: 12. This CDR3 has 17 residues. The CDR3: CASGLVSTGTGGHEQYF. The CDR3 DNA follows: TGTGCTAGTGGTTTGGTGTCCACCGGGACAGGCGGCCACGAGCAGTACTTC.

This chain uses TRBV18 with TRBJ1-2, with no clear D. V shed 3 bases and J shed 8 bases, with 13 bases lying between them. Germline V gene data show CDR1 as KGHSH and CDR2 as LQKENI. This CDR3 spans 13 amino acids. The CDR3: CASSPGTIVGYTF. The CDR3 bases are TGTGCCAGCTCACCTGGCACCATAGTCGGCTACACCTTC.

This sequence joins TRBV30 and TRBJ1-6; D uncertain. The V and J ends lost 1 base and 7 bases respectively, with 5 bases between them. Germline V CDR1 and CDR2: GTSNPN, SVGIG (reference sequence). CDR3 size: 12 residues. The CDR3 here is CAWSATNSPLHF. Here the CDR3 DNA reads TGTGCCTGGAGTGCAACCAATTCACCCCTCCACTTT.

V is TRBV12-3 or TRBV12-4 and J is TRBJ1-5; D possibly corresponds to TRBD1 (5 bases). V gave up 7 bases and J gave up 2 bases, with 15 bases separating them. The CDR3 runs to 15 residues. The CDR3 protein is CASTYSGRGNQPQHF. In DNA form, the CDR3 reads TGTGCCAGCACCTACTCAGGGCGGGGCAATCAGCCCCAGCATTTT.

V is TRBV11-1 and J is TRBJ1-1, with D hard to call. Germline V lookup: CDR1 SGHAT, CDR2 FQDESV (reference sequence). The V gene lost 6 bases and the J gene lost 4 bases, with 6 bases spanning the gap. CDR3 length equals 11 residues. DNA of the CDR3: TGTGCCAGCAGTCGCGGCACTGAAGCTTTCTTT. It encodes CASSRGTEAFF.

The chain's CDR3 is CASSPPGQRDSTDTQYF. CDR3 DNA: TGTGCCAGCTCACCACCGGGACAGCGGGACTCCACAGATACGCAGTATTTT. The chain has TRBV18 and TRBJ2-3; D is perhaps TRBD1 or TRBD2 (7 bases each). The germline V gene has CDR1 KGHSH and CDR2 LQKENI. The CDR3 length is 17 residues. Trimming cost V 0 bases and J 2 bases, with 15 bases left between them.

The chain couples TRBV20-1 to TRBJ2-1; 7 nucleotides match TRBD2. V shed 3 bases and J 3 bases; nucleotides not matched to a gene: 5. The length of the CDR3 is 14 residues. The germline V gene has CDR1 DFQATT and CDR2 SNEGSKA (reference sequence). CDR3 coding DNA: TGCAGTGCTAGGGGGGGGAACGTCTACAATGAGCAGTTCTTC. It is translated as CSARGGNVYNEQFF.

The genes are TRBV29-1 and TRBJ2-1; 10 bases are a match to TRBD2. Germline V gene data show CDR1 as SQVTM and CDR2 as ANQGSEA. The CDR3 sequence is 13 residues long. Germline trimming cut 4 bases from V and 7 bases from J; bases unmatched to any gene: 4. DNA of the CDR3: TGCAGCGTTGCCAGCGGGGGGGCGAATGAGCAGTTCTTC. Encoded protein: CSVASGGANEQFF.

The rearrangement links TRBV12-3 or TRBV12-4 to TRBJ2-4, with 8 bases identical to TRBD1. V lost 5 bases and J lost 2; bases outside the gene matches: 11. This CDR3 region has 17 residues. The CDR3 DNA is TGTGCCAGCAGTAGCCCTCCAGGGGGCCGAACCAAAAACATTCAGTACTTC. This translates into CASSSPPGGRTKNIQYF.

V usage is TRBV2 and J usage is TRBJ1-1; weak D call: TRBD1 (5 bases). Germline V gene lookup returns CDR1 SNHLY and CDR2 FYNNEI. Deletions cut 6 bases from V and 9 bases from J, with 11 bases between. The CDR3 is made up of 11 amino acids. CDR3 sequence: CASRAGRQAFF. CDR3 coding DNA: TGTGCCAGCAGGGCGGGGCGGCAAGCTTTCTTT.

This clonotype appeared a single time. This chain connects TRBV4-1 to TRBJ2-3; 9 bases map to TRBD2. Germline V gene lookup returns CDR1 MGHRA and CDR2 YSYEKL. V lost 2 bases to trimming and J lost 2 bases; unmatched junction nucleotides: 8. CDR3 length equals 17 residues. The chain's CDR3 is CASSQKGGLAHTDTQYF. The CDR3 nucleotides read TGCGCCAGCAGCCAAAAAGGGGGACTAGCTCACACAGATACGCAGTATTTT.

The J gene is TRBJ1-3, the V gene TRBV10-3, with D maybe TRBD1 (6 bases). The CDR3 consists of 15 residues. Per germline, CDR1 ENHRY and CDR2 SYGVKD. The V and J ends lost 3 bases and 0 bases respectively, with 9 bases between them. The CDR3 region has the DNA TGTGCCATCAGTGAATACAGGGCCTCTGGAAACACCATATATTTT. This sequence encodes CAISEYRASGNTIYF.

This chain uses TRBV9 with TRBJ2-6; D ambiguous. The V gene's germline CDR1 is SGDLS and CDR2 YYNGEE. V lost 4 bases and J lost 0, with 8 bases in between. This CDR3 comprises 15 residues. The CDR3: CASSPRTSGANVLTF. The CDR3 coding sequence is TGTGCCAGCAGCCCCCGTACCTCTGGGGCCAACGTCCTGACTTTC.

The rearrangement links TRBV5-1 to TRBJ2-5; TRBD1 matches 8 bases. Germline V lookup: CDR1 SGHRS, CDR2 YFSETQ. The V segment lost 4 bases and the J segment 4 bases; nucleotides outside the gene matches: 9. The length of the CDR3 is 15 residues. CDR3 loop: CASSIGQGRVETQYF. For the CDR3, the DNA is TGCGCCAGCAGCATCGGACAGGGCCGAGTAGAGACCCAGTACTTC.

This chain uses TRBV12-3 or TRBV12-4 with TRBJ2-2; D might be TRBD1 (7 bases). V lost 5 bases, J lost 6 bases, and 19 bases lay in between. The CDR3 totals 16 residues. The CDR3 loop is CASSPRGARAAGELFF. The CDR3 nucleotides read TGTGCCAGCAGTCCCAGGGGGGCGCGGGCTGCCGGGGAGCTGTTTTTT.

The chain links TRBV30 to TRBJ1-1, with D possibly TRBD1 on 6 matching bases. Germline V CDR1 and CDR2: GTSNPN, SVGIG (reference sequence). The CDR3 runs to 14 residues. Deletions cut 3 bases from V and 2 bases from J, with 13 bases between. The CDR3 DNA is TGTGCCTGGAGACAGGGAATGATTAACACTGAAGCTTTCTTT. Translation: CAWRQGMINTEAFF.

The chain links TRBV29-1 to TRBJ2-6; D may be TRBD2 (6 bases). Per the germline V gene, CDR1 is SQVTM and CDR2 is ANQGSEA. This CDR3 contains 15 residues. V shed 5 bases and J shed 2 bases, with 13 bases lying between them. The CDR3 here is CSVLGGAPGANVLTF. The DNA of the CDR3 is TGCAGCGTTTTAGGAGGGGCGCCTGGGGCCAACGTCCTGACTTTC.